This T cell receptor (beta chain) was sequenced in a study of T-cell reconstitution after alpha-beta-depleted transplantation in children. General study results and limits: Recipient T cells and thymic progenitors that survived gave rise to the high TCRbeta diversity observed at day 60 in some patients. Several hundred graft clones that had expanded were reportedly the source of alpha-beta T cells about two months after transplant. After one year, T-cell counts and TCRbeta diversity mostly came from new T cells.

The CDR3 has 15 residues. CDR1 is SEHNR and CDR2 is FQNEAQ in the germline V gene (reference sequence). J gave up 0 bases and V 5 bases, and 3 bases lay outside the gene matches. A TCRbeta library incorporating unique molecular identifiers was prepared. Each CDR3 protein gets one entry after TCRdb re-called the PCR reads with MiXCR. The sample carries some 840,000 distinct CDR3 sequences, approximately 15% recorded once. This clonotype has more than one count but fewer than ten. What it binds is not known. The TCR originated in a male patient between 10 and 17 years old who had a stem cell transplant for acute lymphoblastic leukemia, so the T cells may come from the graft donor. Specimen: PBMCs, mostly from graft donor cells, collected 360 days after TCRalphabeta/CD19-depleted stem cell transplant. The V call is TRBV7-9, the J call TRBJ2-1; 8 bases map to TRBD2. CDR3 sequence (DNA): TGTGCCAGCAGCCGAGCGGGAGTCTCCTACAATGAGCAGTTCTTC. This gives the protein CASSRAGVSYNEQFF.